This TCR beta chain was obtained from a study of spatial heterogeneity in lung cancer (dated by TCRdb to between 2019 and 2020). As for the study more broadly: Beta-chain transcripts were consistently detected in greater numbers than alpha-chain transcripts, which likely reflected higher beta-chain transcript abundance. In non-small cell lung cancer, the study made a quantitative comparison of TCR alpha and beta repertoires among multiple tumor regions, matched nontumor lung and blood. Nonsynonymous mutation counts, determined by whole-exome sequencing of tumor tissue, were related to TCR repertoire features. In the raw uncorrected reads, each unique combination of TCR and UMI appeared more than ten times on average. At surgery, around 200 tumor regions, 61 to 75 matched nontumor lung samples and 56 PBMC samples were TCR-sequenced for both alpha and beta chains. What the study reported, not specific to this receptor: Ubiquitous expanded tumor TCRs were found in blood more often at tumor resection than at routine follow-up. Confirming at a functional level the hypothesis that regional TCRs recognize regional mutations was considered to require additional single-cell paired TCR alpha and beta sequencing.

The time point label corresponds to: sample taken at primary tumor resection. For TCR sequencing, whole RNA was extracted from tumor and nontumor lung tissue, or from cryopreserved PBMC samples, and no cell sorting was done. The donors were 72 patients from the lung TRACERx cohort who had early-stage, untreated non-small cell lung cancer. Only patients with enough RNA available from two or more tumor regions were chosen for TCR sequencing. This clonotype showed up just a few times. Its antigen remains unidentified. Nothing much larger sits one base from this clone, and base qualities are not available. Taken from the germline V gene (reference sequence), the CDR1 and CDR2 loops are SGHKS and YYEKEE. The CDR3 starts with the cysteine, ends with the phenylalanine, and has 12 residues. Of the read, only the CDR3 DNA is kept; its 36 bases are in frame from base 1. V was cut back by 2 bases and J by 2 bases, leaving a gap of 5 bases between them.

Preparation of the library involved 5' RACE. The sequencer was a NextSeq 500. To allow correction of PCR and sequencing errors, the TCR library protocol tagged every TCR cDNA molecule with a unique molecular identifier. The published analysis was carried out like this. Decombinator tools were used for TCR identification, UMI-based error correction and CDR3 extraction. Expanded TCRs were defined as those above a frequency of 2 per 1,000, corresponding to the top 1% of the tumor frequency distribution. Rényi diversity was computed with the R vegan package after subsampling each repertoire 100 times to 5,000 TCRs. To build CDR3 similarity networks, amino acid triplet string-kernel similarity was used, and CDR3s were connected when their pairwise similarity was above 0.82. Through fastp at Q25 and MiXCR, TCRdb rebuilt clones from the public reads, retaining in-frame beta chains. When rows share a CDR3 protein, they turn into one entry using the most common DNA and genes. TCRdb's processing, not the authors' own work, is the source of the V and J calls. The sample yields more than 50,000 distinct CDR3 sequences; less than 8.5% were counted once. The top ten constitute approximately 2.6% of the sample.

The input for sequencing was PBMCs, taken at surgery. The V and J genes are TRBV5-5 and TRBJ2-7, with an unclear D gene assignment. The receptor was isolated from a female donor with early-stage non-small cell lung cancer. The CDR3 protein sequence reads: CASSFFTYEQYF. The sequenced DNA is TGTGCCAGCAGCTTTTTTACCTACGAGCAGTACTTC.